This TCR beta chain is from a study of T cells in Graves' hyperthyroidism and ophthalmopathy. The PBMCs were sourced from fresh peripheral blood (around 9.9 ml). The germline CDR1 and CDR2 sequences are SQVTM and ANQGSEA. V was cut by 8 bases and J by 0 bases, with 11 bases left in between. The CDR3 sequence is 12 residues long. Researchers took RNA transcripts and amplified the TCR beta CDR3 regions from them. Initially, a first-round RT-PCR of the TCR CDR3 employed the HTBI primer set. TCRdb re-called the multiplex PCR reads through MiXCR, storing one row per CDR3 protein. The sample includes hundreds of thousands of distinct CDR3 sequences, over 35% seen only once; the top ten take about 9%.

This rearrangement joins TRBV29-1 to TRBJ2-7; D not resolved. The sequencing sample was made of blood. The clonotype comes from a man aged 18 to 29 with Graves' hyperthyroidism. Here the CDR3 DNA reads TGCAGCTTAACCGGCAGCTCCTACGAGCAGTACTTC. It specifies CSLTGSSYEQYF.